A selection of T cell receptor beta chains follows, all from one sample in a study of T cell responses to AZD1222 COVID-19 vaccine. Sequencing was performed with immunoSEQ multiplex PCR; in TCRdb, only in-frame clones are kept and a portion is missing. The sample yields about 150,000 clones, approximately 90% seen once. Sample: peripheral blood, taken on day 0 of AZD1222 vaccination. Every receptor here comes from an adult in good health. CDR3s include the opening cysteine and the closing phenylalanine or tryptophan.

TRBV7-9,TRBJ1-2,CAGRQEGFNYGYTF
TRBV13,TRBJ2-3,CASSLLGLGSDTQYF
TRBV12-3/TRBV12-4,TRBJ2-3,CASSFGLAGGSF
TRBV19,TRBJ2-7,CASSIASASYEQYF
TRBV25-1,TRBJ2-7,CASSEGARVEQYF
TRBV27,TRBJ1-1,CASSFLGMVGTEAFF
TRBV28,TRBJ2-1,CASSLLGLAANSYNEQFF
TRBV25-1,TRBJ2-7,CASSLPARREQYF
TRBV28,TRBJ1-1,CASSLPGGAGEAFF
TRBV7-9,TRBJ2-7,CASPNVQKSPEQYF
TRBV27,TRBJ1-5,CASSSLTVGGQPQHF
TRBV28,TRBJ1-1,CASGGNTEAFF
TRBV28,TRBJ1-5,CASSSGGSNQPQHF
TRBV9,TRBJ2-3,CASSVGSSTDTQYF
TRBV7-9,TRBJ2-7,CASSLGGQGADEQYF
TRBV4-2,TRBJ2-1,CASSRLLAGGVNEQFF
TRBV19,TRBJ2-3,CASSIGTSVNTQYF
TRBV4-3,TRBJ2-4,CASSQEAGEPAILAKNIQYF
TRBV10-3,TRBJ2-7,CAAGPPDYEQYF
TRBV2,TRBJ1-4,CASSEARGRGAMNEKLFF
TRBV28,TRBJ1-1,CASSLPPGVRAEAFF
TRBV7-2,TRBJ2-3,CASSPGASGRLGTDTQYF
TRBV19,TRBJ2-7,CASSNRQGALEEQYF
TRBV29-1,TRBJ1-1,CSVRGAEAFF
TRBV5-5,TRBJ2-3,CASSLVSATRDTQYF
TRBV27,TRBJ1-5,CASRGRNQPQHF
TRBV30,TRBJ1-5,CAWSSGQGNQPQHF
TRBV7-2,TRBJ2-3,CASSLGRSTDTQYF
TRBV5-1,TRBJ2-1,CASSLQGRDEQFF
TRBV6-1,TRBJ1-5,CASSEAGWGTGGAGNQPQHF